This TCR beta chain was profiled in a study of cytomegalovirus exposure and HLA in healthy donors. The overall study: Drawn from HLA-typed donors, approximately 86 million unique TCRs were held in an early data release.

CDR1 and CDR2 from the germline V gene are GTSNPN and SVGIG (reference sequence). Trimming at V came to 3 bases and at J to 4 bases, leaving 4 bases not matched to a gene. The CDR3 totals 14 residues. Study-wide findings and caveats: Through in vitro validation, three CMV-associated chains were shown to be specific for CMV antigens. Common viral pathogens were later found to be apparently linked to several of the most significant clusters.

About this clone: Its antigen is still unknown.

Researchers ran the PCR with 60 Vbeta and 13 Jbeta primers. The table came from immunoSEQ multiplex PCR; TCRdb's copy has only in-frame clones and leaves some out. The data show 130,000 to 150,000 clones, 60% to 85% seen once. The genes are TRBV30 and TRBJ2-1; 9 bases are a match to TRBD2. This receptor was identified in a man in his forties or fifties in good health and CMV-seropositive. The sample comprised PBMCs. CDR3 amino acids: CAWRTSGPYNEQFF. The CDR3 DNA reads as TGTGCCTGGAGGACTAGCGGACCATACAATGAGCAGTTCTTC.